This T cell receptor (beta chain) was identified during a study of cytomegalovirus exposure and HLA in healthy donors (dated by TCRdb to the late 2010s). Looking at the study overall: An earlier analysis of some 600 of the donors reported about 280 Gb of sequence data and approximately 120 million unique TCR beta sequences obtained from some 200 million T cells. A later genetic analysis used genome-wide SNP genotypes for about three fifths of the roughly 700 donors, treating that subset as a discovery cohort. The study used immunosequencing to profile the T cell repertoires of approximately 690 subjects and linked those repertoires to cytomegalovirus serostatus. Rather than using new phenotypic data, the later analysis identified candidate immune exposures from TCR beta sequences and from how often those sequences occurred across donors. Among the approximately 420 genotyped donors, around 81% belonged to the genetic ancestry cluster associated with self-reported Caucasian donors. In an earlier analysis of several hundred of the donors, high-throughput TCR beta sequencing was used to judge whether each TCR beta V gene segment behaved as functional or pseudogenic. Among about 410 genotyped donors of the cohort, an average of about 240,000 unique TCR beta nucleotide sequences was sequenced per donor, of which about 18% were non-productive. All discovery cohort repertoires had been generated on a single sequencing platform. Roughly 300 gigabases of sequencing data and around 80 million unique TCR sequences made up an early release that covered fewer than 650 HLA-typed donors. HLA typing covered class I and class II loci at four-digit resolution. The number of donors typed differed by locus, with roughly 629-640 for A, B, C, DRB1 and DQB1, roughly 520 for DQA1, some 570 for DPA1, and some 440 for DPB1. To predict cytomegalovirus infection status, the study combined high-throughput TCR immunosequencing, statistical association of individual TCRs with disease status, and machine learning. A later analysis re-examined previously published TCR beta repertoires from just over 650 donors and added high-resolution HLA genotyping to investigate patterns of TCR occurrence. About five DR-DQ haplotypes were treated as single units for association and clustering because of strong linkage in the cohort. The aim of the study was to test whether cataloging public T cell receptors could identify signatures of past pathogen exposure. Besides the first cohort of 666 subjects, a separate validation cohort made up of 95 to 150 different subjects was used. Donor age, sex, ethnicity and CMV serostatus were compiled together with the repertoire data.

About this clone: The antigen it recognizes is unknown. Base qualities are not provided; no much larger clone lies one nucleotide away.

The research as a whole found: Some 16 rarely observed V segments, including chromosome 9 orphons, were excluded from the earlier analysis of about 610 of the donors because counts were too low. Immune exposure information for the cohort was limited to CMV serostatus. Linkage disequilibrium might explain the correlated functional status among segregating V segments, but an unknown experimental factor could not be excluded. Specific HLA alleles were associated with roughly 16,000 TCR beta sequences at a false discovery rate of 0.05 in a later analysis. Sequencing depth was assumed to be roughly uniform across donors in the presence/absence analyses, though that assumption may not hold. In a later genetic analysis, a missense DCLRE1C variant was associated with V-gene and J-gene trimming of TCR beta chains, and the association was replicated in an independent cohort. The authors suggested that the approach could potentially be generalized to other disease states and immunological phenotypes. A cluster of highly shared sequence variants was judged likely to represent a technical artifact of the sequencing pipeline. A few of the identified cytomegalovirus-associated TCR beta chains were confirmed in vitro to be specific for cytomegalovirus antigens. In a later analysis, most CMV-associated TCR beta chains were found to appear HLA-restricted, with HLA associations seemingly driven largely by CMV exposure. Across donors, most TCR sequences were observed very rarely, whereas some public TCRs were present in many individuals. Several of the top co-occurrence clusters appeared to be linked to parvovirus B19, influenza, CMV and Epstein-Barr virus, according to a later analysis. In a later analysis, the rate of TCR association differed among HLA loci, with DRB1 alleles having the most associated TCRs and HLA-C alleles having the fewest. The study gave a list of under 200 TCR beta chains associated with cytomegalovirus. Assigning TCR associations to individual alleles was difficult when HLA alleles, especially DR and DQ, strongly co-occurred. Because HLA typing was missing for some donors at each locus, association tests included only the typed subset. Compared with the approximately 670-donor mean, donors in an Asian-associated ancestry cluster had fewer N-insertions in productive TCRs, according to a later genetic analysis. In this cohort, only TCR beta chains were sequenced, and detectable features were limited by the absence of alpha or paired-chain data. In a later analysis, HLA-associated TCR beta chains were found to be more clonally expanded and to have lower generation probabilities than equally common non-associated chains. The 87-base-pair reads could not distinguish some IMGT-functional V segments, including TRBV6-2 and TRBV6-3, so those segments were excluded. A further reported finding was that TCR beta sequences accurately predicted the HLA-A and HLA-B alleles for most subjects in the first cohort. Broadly in line with IMGT annotations, most TCR beta V segments showed up in productive rearrangements about 87% or about 30% of the time in an earlier analysis of several hundred of the donors. The classifier was reported to diagnose cytomegalovirus status with high specificity and sensitivity in both the original cohort and the validation cohort.

The cohort consisted of 670 or so healthy bone marrow donors. At the time of sampling, every cohort member was nominally healthy, though immune exposures that went unrecorded were likely present. The donor tested CMV seronegative, placing the donor among the roughly 340 seronegative members of the cohort. Every donor gave a peripheral blood sample, and the peripheral blood mononuclear cells from that sample were used for TCR beta sequencing. The Qiagen DNeasy Blood Extraction Kit was used to extract genomic DNA from the blood cell samples. The protocol used for the library was the immunoSEQ multiplex PCR assay. For the multiplex PCR, a mixture combining 60 forward primers for TCR Vbeta segments and 13 reverse primers for TCR Jbeta segments was used. The CDR3 region of rearranged TCR beta genes was amplified from genomic DNA with a multiplex PCR assay. On the Illumina HiSeq System, the amplified TCR beta libraries were sequenced as 87-base-pair reads. As for the authors' bioinformatics: In a later analysis, about 80 million unique TCR beta chains were counted across the 500 to 850 repertoires, and roughly 11 million of these chains were shared by at least two donors. A nearest-neighbor algorithm error-corrected the raw reads and collapsed the reads into unique sequences, merging closely related sequences to remove PCR and sequencing errors. To assign V, D and J gene segments, CDR3 sequences were aligned to IMGT reference sequences. For a sequence to be retained, a match of at least six nucleotides was required to both a V gene segment and a J gene segment. A rearrangement counted as productive if the CDR3 had no stop codons and remained in frame with V and J, and every other rearrangement counted as non-productive. Following IMGT convention, CDR3 was defined as the stretch from the second conserved V-encoded cysteine to the conserved J-encoded phenylalanine. The earlier analysis of about 620 of the donors excluded sequences that lacked an unambiguous match to a single V gene segment. In an earlier analysis of approximately 550 of the donors, V segments were called functional above 56.7% productive rearrangements and were called segregating when the between-donor standard deviation exceeded 5%. To diagnose cytomegalovirus status from the catalog of TCR beta chain sequences, a statistical classification framework was built. In a later analysis, V and J genes were assigned by comparing TCR nucleotide sequences against IMGT/GENE-DB human TR gene sequences. The TCRdist pipeline was used in a later analysis to assign CDR3 sequences and most-parsimonious VDJ recombination scenarios. In a later analysis, each TCR beta chain was defined by its CDR3 amino acid sequence together with its V-gene family, and reads without a unique V-gene family were excluded. As a way to deal with suspected cross-contamination and a sequencing artifact, a later analysis dropped approximately 570 nucleotide sequences that were highly shared and had low generation probability. A later analysis calculated a clonal expansion index for each public chain from normalized within-repertoire ranks of inferred template counts. In a later analysis, generation probabilities were computed with a VDJ recombination model fitted to out-of-frame rearrangements, and the resulting probabilities were checked against IGoR. In a later analysis, TCR-TCR, TCR-HLA and TCR-CMV co-occurrence was scored with hypergeometric tests, and a repertoire-size bias correction was applied to TCR pairs. In a later analysis, false discovery rates were estimated by permuting HLA or CMV assignments 20 times. In a later analysis, co-occurring TCRs were grouped with DBSCAN, and TCRdist sequence similarity was added when clustering was performed within HLA-allele-positive subsets. Repertoires with fewer than 30,000 or more than 120,000 public chains, plus five repertoires with anomalous nucleotide sharing, were excluded from co-occurrence clustering. As stored in TCRdb, this immuneACCESS dataset retains in-frame rearrangements with V and J assigned. A fraction of the clones does not appear; measured against another copy, unresolved V genes explain less than half of the discrepancy, and the remainder lacks a known reason. V and J calls plus clone size are reproduced from that table; the DNA served to infer D and trimming. Present in this sample are 130,000 to 150,000 clones, around 85% of which were seen just once. The top ten clonotypes cover roughly 2.9% of the sample.

V is pruned by 5 bases and J by 4 bases, leaving 10 bases of the junction without a gene match. The cysteine opens and the phenylalanine closes a CDR3 of 15 amino acids. Here the CDR3 DNA is all that survives: 45 bases in frame from base 1. Looking up the germline V gene yields CDR1 SGHTA and CDR2 FQGNSA. Sequencing was carried out using PBMCs. The chain joins TRBV7-2 to TRBJ2-5, and 7 bases in between align with TRBD1. This receptor was obtained from a woman in her 30s in good health and CMV-seronegative. The CDR3 in this case is CASSPTDRERETQYF. Here is the DNA: TGTGCCAGCAGCCCGACCGACAGGGAAAGAGAGACCCAGTACTTC.